This T cell receptor beta chain was sequenced for a study of T-cell reconstitution after alpha-beta-depleted transplantation in children. Looked up from germline, CDR1 is DFQATT and CDR2 is SNEGSKA (reference sequence). This CDR3 is built from 12 residues. The authors prepared the TCRbeta library with unique molecular identifiers. Via MiXCR, TCRdb re-called the PCR reads, giving one row per CDR3 protein. The sample lists about 110,000 distinct CDR3 sequences, around 6.4% seen once, with approximately 23% in the top ten. This clonotype was found many times. The source was PBMCs, mostly from graft donor cells, collected 360 days after TCRalphabeta/CD19-depleted stem cell transplant. The TCR comes from a male patient aged 2-10 years who had a stem cell transplant for acute lymphoblastic leukemia, so the T cells may come from the graft donor. The chain has TRBV20-1 and TRBJ1-2, with D unclear. CDR3 bases: TGCACTGTAGGGCAGCCTCACTATGGCTACACCTTC. Translated, it gives CTVGQPHYGYTF.